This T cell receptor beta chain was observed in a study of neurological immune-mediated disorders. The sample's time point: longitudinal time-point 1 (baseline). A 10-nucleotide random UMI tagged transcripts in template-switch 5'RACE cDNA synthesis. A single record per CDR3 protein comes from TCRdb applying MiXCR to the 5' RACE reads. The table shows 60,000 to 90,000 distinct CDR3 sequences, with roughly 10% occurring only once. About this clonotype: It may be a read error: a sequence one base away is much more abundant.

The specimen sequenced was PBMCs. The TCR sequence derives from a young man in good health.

CDR3 residues: CANSPTKSAGRYEQYF. DNA of the CDR3: TGTGCCAACAGCCCCACGAAGAGCGCAGGGCGGTACGAGCAGTACTTC. The gene calls are TRBV6-6 and TRBJ2-7; perhaps TRBD1 as D (5 bases). CDR3 length equals 16 residues. The germline V gene has CDR1 MNHNY and CDR2 SVGAGI (reference sequence). Between the trimmed V and J ends, which lost 10 bases and 4 bases, there was a span of 26 bases.